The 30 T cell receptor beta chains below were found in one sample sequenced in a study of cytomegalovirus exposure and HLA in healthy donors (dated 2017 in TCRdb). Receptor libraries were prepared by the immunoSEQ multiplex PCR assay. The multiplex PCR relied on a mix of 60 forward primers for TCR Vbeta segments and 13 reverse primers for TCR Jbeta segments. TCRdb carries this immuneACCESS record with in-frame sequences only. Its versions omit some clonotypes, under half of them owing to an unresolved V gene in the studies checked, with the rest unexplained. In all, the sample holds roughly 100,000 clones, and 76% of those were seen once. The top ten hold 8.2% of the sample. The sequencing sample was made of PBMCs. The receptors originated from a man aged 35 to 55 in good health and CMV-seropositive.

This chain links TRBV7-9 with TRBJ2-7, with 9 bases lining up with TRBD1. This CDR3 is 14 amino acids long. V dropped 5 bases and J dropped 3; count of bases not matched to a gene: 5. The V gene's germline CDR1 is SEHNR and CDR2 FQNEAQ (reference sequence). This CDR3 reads CASSQRQGGYEQYF. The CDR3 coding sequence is TGTGCCAGCAGCCAGCGACAGGGGGGCTACGAGCAGTACTTC.

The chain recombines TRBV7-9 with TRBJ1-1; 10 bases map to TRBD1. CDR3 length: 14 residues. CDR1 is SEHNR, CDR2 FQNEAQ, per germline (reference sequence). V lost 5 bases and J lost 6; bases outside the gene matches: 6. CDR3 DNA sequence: TGTGCCAGCAGCATTGGACAGGGGGAGTCTGAAGCTTTCTTT. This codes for CASSIGQGESEAFF.

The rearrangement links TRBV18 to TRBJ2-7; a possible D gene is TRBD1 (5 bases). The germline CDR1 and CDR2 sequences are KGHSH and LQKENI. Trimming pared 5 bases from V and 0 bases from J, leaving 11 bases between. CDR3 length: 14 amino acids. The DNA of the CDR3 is TGTGCCAGCTCATTAGACAGTCACTCCTACGAGCAGTACTTC. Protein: CASSLDSHSYEQYF.

The CDR3 reads CAWSGTGGRDTQYF. CDR3 in DNA: TGTGCCTGGAGCGGGACAGGGGGCAGAGATACGCAGTATTTT. The chain uses TRBV30 and TRBJ2-3, with 12 bases matching TRBD1. CDR1 and CDR2 from the germline V gene are GTSNPN and SVGIG (reference sequence). The CDR3 extends over 14 amino acids. With 3 bases clipped from V and 5 bases from J, the junction kept 3 bases outside the gene matches. Combining the CDR3 with reference TRBV30 and TRBJ2-3 gives the whole variable domain SQTIHQWPATLVQPVGSPLSLECTVEGTSNPNLYWYRQAAGRGLQLLFYSVGIGQISSEVPQNLSASRPQDRQFILSSKKLLLSDSGFYLCAWSGTGGRDTQYFGPGTRLTVL.

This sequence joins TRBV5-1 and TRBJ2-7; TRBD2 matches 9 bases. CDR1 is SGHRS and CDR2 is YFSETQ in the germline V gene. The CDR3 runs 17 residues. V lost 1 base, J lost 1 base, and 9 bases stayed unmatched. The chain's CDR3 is CASSLRAAGGPSYEQYF. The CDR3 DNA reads TGCGCCAGCAGCTTGCGGGCAGCGGGAGGCCCATCCTACGAGCAGTACTTC. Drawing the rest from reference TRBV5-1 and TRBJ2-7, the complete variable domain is KAGVTQTPRYLIKTRGQQVTLSCSPISGHRSVSWYQQTPGQGLQFLFEYFSETQRNKGNFPGRFSGRQFSNSRSEMNVSTLELGDSALYLCASSLRAAGGPSYEQYFGPGTRLTVT.

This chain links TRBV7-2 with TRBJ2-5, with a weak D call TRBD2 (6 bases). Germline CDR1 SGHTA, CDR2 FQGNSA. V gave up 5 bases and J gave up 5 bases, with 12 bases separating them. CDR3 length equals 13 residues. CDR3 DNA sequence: TGTGCCAGCAGCCCAACAGGAGGGGAGACCCAGTACTTC. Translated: CASSPTGGETQYF.

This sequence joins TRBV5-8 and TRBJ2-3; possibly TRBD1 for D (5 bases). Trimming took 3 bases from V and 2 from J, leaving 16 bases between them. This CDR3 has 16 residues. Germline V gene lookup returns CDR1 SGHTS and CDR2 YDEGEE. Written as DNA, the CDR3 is TGTGCCAGCAGCTCCACTCTAGGGGTGGTCACAGATACGCAGTATTTT. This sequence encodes CASSSTLGVVTDTQYF.

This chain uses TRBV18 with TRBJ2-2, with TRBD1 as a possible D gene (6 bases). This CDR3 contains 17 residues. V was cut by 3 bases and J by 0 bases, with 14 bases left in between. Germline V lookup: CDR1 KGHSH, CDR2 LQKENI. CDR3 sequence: CASSPEGVPANTGELFF. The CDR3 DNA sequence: TGTGCCAGCTCACCCGAGGGGGTTCCCGCGAACACCGGGGAGCTGTTTTTT.

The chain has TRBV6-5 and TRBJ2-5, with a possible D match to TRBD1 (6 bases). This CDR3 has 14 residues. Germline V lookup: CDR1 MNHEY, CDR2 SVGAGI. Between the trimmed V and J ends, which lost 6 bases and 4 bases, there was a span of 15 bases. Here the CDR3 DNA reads TGTGCCAGCAGGCCTCGGGGCAGGGGAGAGACCCAGTACTTC. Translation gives CASRPRGRGETQYF.

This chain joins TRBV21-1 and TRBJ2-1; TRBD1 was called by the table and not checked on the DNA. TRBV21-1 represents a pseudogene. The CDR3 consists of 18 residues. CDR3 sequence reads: CASSKEVIQLRSYNEQFF. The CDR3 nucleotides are TGTGCCAGCAGCAAAGAGGTTATACAGCTCCGCTCCTACAATGAGCAGTTCTTC.

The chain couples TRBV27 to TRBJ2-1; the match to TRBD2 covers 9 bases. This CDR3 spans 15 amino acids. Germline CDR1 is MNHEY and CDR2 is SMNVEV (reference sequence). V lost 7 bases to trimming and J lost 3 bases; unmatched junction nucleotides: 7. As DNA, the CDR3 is TGTGCCAGCATGGCGGGGGGGGCCGGCTACAATGAGCAGTTCTTC. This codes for CASMAGGAGYNEQFF.

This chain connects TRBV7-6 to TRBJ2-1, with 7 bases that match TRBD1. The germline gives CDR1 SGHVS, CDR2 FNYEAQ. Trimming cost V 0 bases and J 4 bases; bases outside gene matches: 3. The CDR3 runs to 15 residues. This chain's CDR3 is CASSLAATGYNEQFF. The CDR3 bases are TGTGCCAGCAGCTTAGCAGCGACAGGGTACAATGAGCAGTTCTTC.

The CDR3 DNA is TGTGCCTGGAGGCCCCGGGGGGCTAGCTCCTACGAGCAGTACTTC. This sequence encodes CAWRPRGASSYEQYF. This chain joins TRBV30 and TRBJ2-7; D might be TRBD2 (7 bases). This CDR3 has 15 amino acids. V dropped 3 bases and J dropped 0 bases, with 15 bases sitting between them. From germline, CDR1 is GTSNPN and CDR2 SVGIG (reference sequence).

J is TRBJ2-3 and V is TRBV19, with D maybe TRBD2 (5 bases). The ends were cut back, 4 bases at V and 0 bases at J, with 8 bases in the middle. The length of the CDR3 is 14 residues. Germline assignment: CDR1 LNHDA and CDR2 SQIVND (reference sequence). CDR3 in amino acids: CASSSGPSTDTQYF. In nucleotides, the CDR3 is TGTGCCAGTAGTAGCGGGCCCAGCACAGATACGCAGTATTTT.

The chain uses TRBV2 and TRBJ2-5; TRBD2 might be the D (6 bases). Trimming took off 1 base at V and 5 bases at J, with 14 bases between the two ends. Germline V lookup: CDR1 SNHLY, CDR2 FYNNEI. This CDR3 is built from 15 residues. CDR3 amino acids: CASSEGVGGAETQYF. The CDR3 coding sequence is TGTGCCAGCAGTGAAGGGGTCGGGGGAGCCGAGACCCAGTACTTC.

The CDR3 DNA sequence: TGTGCCAGCAGTTTGGGACAGTCCCACACCGGGGAGCTGTTTTTT. Translated, it gives CASSLGQSHTGELFF. The chain carries TRBV6-5 and TRBJ2-2; 7 positions agree with TRBD1. There are 15 residues in the CDR3. Per the germline V gene, CDR1 is MNHEY and CDR2 is SVGAGI. V was pared by 4 bases and J by 3 bases, with 5 bases of the junction left unmatched.

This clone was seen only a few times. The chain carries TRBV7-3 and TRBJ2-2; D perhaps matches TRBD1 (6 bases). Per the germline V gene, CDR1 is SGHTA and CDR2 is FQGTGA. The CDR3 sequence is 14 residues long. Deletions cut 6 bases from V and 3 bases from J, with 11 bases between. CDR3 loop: CASRSNRDTGELFF. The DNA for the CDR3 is TGTGCCAGCAGATCTAACAGGGACACCGGGGAGCTGTTTTTT.

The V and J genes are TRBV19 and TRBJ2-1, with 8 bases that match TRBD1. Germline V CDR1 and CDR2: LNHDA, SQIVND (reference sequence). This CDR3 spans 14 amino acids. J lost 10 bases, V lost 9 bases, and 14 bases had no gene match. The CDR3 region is CASKNPRGLGEQFF. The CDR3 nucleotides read TGTGCCAGCAAAAACCCCAGGGGGCTGGGGGAGCAGTTCTTC.

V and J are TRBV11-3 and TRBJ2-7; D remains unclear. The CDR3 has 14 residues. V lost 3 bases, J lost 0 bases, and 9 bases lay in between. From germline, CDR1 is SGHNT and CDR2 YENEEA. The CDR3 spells CASSFSGGSYEQYF. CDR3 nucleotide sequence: TGTGCCAGCAGCTTCTCTGGCGGCTCCTACGAGCAGTACTTC.

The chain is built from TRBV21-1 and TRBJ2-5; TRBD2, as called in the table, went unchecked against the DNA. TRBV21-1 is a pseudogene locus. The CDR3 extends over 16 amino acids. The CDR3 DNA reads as TGTGCCAGCAGCAATGACGCGGGGGGTCTCGGAGAGACCCAGTACTTC. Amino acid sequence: CASSNDAGGLGETQYF.

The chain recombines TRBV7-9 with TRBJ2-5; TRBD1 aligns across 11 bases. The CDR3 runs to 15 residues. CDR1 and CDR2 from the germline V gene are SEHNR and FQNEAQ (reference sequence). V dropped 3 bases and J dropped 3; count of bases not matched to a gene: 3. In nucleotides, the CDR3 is TGTGCCAGCAGCTTGCGGACAGGGGGCGAAGAGACCCAGTACTTC. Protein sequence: CASSLRTGGEETQYF.

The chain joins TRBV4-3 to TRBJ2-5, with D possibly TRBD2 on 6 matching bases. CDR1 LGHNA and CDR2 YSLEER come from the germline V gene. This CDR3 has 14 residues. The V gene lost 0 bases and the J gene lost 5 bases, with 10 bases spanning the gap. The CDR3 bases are TGCGCCAGCAGCCAAGATCCTAGCGACGAGACCCAGTACTTC. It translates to CASSQDPSDETQYF.

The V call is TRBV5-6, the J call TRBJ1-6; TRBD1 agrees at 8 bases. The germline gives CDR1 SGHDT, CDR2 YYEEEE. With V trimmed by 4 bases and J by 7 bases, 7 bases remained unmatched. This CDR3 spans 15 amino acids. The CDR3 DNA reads TGTGCCAGCAGCACAGACAGGGGTGGGAATTCACCCCTCCACTTT. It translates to CASSTDRGGNSPLHF.

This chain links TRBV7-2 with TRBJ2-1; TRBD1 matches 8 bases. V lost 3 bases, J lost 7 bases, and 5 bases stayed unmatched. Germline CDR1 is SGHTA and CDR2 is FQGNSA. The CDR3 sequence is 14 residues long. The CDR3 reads CASSLRTGTNEQFF. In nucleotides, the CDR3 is TGTGCCAGCAGCTTGAGGACAGGGACAAATGAGCAGTTCTTC.

In DNA, the CDR3 is TGTGCCAGCACCGGAGGACAGGGGGCTTACAATGAGCAGTTCTTC. This codes for CASTGGQGAYNEQFF. The V and J genes are TRBV2 and TRBJ2-1; 11 positions agree with TRBD1. V trimming: 7 bases; J trimming: 4 bases; junction bases outside the gene matches: 6. Germline V CDR1 and CDR2: SNHLY, FYNNEI. The CDR3 sequence is 15 residues long.

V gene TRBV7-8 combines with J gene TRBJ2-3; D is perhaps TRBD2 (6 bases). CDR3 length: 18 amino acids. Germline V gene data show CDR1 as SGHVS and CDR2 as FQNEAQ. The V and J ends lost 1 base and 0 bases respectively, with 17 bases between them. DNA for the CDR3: TGTGCCAGCAGCTTAGTGTTTAGCGGAACAACTAGCACAGATACGCAGTATTTT. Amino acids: CASSLVFSGTTSTDTQYF.

CDR3 nucleotide sequence: TGCAGTGCTCTCAGGGAGGATGGCTACACCTTC. Its protein product is CSALREDGYTF. The chain joins TRBV20-1 to TRBJ1-2, with D tentatively TRBD1 (5 bases). The CDR3 runs 11 residues. V gave up 5 bases and J gave up 6 bases, with 10 bases separating them. The germline gives CDR1 DFQATT, CDR2 SNEGSKA (reference sequence).

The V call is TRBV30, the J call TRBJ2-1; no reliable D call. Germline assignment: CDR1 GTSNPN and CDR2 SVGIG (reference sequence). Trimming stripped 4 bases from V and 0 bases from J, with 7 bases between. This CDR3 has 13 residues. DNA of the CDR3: TGTGCCTGGACGTCCAGCTCCTACAATGAGCAGTTCTTC. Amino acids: CAWTSSSYNEQFF.

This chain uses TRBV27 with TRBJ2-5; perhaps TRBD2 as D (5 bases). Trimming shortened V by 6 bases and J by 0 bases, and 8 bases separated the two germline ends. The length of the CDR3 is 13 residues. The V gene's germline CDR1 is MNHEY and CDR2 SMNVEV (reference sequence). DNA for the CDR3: TGTGCCAGCAGCAAACTAGACCAAGAGACCCAGTACTTC. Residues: CASSKLDQETQYF.

This CDR3 is CASSSPRTGERYEQYF. The CDR3 DNA is TGTGCCAGCAGTTCCCCTCGGACAGGGGAAAGATACGAGCAGTACTTC. V is TRBV27 and J is TRBJ2-7; TRBD1 agrees at 9 bases. The V and J ends lost 4 bases and 4 bases, in that order; junction bases with no gene match: 11. The CDR3 consists of 16 residues. Germline V gives CDR1 MNHEY, CDR2 SMNVEV (reference sequence).